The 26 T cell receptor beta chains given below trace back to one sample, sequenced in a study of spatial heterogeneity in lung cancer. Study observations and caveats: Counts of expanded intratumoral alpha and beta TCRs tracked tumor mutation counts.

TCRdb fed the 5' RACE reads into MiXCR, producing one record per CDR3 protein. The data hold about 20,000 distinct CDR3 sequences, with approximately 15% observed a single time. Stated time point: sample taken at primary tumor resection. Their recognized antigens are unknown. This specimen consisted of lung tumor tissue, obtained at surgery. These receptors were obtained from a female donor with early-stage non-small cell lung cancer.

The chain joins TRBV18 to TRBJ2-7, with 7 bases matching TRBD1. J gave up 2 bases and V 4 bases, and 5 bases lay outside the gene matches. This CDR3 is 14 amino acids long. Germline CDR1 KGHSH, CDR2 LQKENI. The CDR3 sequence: CASSLSTGAYEQYF. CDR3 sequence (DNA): TGTGCCAGCTCACTCTCAACAGGGGCCTACGAGCAGTACTTC.

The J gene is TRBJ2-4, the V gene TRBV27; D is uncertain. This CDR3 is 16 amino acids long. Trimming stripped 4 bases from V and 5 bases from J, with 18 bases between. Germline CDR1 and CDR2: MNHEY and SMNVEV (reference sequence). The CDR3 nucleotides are TGTGCCAGCAGTTATGGACCGGCCACCGGCGAAAACATTCAGTACTTC. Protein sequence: CASSYGPATGENIQYF.

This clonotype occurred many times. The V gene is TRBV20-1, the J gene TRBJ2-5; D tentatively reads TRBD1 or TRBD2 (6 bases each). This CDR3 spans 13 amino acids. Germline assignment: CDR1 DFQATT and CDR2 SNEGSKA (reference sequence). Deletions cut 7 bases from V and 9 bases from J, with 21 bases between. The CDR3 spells CSGDRGFEGAQYF. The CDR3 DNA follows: TGCAGTGGCGATCGGGGGTTCGAGGGGGCCCAGTACTTC.

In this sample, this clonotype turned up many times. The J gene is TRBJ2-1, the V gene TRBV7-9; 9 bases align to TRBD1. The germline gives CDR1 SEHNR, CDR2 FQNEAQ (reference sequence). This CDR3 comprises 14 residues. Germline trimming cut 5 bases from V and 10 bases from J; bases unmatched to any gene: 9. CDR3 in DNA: TGTGCCAGCAGCCTCCCACAGGGGGCCGGCGAGCAGTTCTTC. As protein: CASSLPQGAGEQFF.

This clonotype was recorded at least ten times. Here the CDR3 DNA reads TGCGCCAGCAGCCAAGTAGGGGGATACGAGCAGTACTTC. Translating gives CASSQVGGYEQYF. The genes are TRBV4-1 and TRBJ2-7, with D possibly being TRBD1 (6 bases). With 1 base removed from V and 4 bases from J, the gap between germline ends came to 8 bases. The CDR3 extends over 13 amino acids. CDR1 and CDR2 from the germline V gene are MGHRA and YSYEKL.

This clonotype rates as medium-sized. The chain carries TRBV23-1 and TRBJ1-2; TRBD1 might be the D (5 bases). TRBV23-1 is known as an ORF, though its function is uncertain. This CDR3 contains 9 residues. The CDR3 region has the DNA TGCCTCTGCAGGGAAGGCTACACCTTC. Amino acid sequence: CLCREGYTF.

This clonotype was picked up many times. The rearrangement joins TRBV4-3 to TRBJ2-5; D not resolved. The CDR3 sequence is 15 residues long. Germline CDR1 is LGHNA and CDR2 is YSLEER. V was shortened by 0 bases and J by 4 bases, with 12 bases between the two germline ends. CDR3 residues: CASSQDLRPLETQYF. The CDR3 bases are TGCGCCAGCAGCCAAGATCTTAGGCCCTTAGAGACCCAGTACTTC.

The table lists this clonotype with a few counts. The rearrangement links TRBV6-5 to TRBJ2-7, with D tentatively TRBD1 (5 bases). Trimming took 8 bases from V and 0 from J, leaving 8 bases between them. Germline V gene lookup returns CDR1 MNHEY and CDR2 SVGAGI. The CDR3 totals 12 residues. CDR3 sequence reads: CASAGYSYEQYF. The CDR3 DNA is TGTGCCAGCGCAGGGTACTCCTACGAGCAGTACTTC.

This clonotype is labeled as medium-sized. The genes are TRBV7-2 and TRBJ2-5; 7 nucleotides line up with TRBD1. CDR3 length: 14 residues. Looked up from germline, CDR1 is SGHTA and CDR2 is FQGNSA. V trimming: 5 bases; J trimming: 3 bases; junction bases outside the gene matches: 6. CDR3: CASSNTGEKETQYF. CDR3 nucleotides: TGTGCCAGCAGCAATACAGGGGAGAAAGAGACCCAGTACTTC.

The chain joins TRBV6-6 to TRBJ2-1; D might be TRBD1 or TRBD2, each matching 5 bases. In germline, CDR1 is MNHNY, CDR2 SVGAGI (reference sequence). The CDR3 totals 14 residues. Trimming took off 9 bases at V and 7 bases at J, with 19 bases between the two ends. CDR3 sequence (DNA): TGTGCCAGTCTGAGGGGCCTCCTTGGGAATGAGCAGTTCTTC. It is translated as CASLRGLLGNEQFF.

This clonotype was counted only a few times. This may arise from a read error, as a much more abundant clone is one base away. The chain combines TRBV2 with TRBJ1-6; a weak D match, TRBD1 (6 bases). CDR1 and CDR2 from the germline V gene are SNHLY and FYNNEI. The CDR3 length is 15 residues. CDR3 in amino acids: CASSERGGTNSPLNF. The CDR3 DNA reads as TGTGCCAGCAGTGAACGTGGGGGCACAAATTCACCCCTCAACTTT.

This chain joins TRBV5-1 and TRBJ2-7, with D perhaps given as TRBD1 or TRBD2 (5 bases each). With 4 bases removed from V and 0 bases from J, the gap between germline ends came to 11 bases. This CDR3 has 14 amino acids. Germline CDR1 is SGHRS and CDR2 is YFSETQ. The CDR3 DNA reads TGCGCCAGCAGCAGCCGGGGCAACTCCTACGAGCAGTACTTC. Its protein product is CASSSRGNSYEQYF.

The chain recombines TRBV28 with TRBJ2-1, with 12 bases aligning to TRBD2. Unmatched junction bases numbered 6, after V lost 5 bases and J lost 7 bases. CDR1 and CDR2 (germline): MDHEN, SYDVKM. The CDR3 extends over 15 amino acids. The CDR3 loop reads CASSPPSGRGNEQFF. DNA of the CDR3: TGTGCCAGCAGTCCCCCTAGCGGGAGGGGGAATGAGCAGTTCTTC.

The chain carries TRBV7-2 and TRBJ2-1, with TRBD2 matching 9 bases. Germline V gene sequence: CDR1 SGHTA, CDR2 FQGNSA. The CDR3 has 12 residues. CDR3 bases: TGTGCTGTTGTGCTAGCGGGGATTAGGCAGTTCTTC. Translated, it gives CAVVLAGIRQFF. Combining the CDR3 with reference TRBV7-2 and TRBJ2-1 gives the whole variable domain GAGVSQSPSNKVTEKGKDVELRCDPISGHTALYWYRQSLGQGLEFLIYFQGNSAPDKSGLPSDRFSAERTGGSVSTLTIQRTQQEDSAVYLCAVVLAGIRQFFGPGTRLTVL.

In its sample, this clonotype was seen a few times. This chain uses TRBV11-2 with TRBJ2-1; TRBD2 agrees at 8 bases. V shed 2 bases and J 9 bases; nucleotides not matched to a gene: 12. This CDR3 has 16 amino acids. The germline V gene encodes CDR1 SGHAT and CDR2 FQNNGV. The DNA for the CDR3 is TGTGCCAGCAGCTTAATGGGACTAGGTCGATCAACTGAGCAGTTCTTC. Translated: CASSLMGLGRSTEQFF. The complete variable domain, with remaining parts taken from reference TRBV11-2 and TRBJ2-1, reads EAGVAQSPRYKIIEKRQSVAFWCNPISGHATLYWYQQILGQGPKLLIQFQNNGVVDDSQLPKDRFSAERLKGVDSTLKIQPAKLEDSAVYLCASSLMGLGRSTEQFFGPGTRLTVL.

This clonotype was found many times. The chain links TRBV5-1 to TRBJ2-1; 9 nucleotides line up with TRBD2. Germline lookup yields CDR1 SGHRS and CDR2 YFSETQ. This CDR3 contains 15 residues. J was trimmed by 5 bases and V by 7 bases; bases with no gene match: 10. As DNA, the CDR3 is TGCGCCAGCCGATCGGGACTAGCAAGTAACAATGAGCAGTTCTTC. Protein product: CASRSGLASNNEQFF.

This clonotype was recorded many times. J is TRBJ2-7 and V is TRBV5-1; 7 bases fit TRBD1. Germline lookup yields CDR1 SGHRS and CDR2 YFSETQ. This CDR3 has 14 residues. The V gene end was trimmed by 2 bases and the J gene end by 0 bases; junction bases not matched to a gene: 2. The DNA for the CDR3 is TGCGCCAGCAGCTTAGGGACAGACTCCTACGAGCAGTACTTC. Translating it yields CASSLGTDSYEQYF.

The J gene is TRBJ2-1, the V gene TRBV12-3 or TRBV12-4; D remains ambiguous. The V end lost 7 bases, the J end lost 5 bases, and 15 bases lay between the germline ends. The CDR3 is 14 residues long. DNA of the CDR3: TGTGCCAGCACTTCCCCTATTGGCCACAATGAGCAGTTCTTC. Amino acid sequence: CASTSPIGHNEQFF.

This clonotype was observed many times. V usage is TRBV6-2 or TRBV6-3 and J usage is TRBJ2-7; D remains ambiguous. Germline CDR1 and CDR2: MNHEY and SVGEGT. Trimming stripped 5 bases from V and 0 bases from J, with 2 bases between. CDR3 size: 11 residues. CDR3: CASSRSYEQYF. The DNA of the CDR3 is TGTGCCAGCAGTCGCTCCTACGAGCAGTACTTC.

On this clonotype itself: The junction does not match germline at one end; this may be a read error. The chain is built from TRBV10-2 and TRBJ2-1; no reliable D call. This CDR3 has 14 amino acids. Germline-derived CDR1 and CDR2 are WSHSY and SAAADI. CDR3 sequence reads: CDSSAVRTYNEQFF. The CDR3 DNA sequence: TGCGACAGCAGTGCCGTAAGAACCTACAATGAGCAGTTCTTC.

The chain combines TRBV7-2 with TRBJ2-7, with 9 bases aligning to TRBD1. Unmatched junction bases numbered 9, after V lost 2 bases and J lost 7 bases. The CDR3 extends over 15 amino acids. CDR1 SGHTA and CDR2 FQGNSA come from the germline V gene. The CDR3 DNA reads TGTGCCAGCAGCTTAACCCCGGGACAGGGAGGGGAGCAGTACTTC. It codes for CASSLTPGQGGEQYF.

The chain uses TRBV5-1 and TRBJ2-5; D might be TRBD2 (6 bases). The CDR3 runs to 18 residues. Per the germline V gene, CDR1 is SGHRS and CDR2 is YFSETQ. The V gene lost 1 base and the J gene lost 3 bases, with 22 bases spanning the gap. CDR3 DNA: TGCGCCAGCAGCTTGCGTTCCGGGAGCCAACCGGGGAAAGAGACCCAGTACTTC. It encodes CASSLRSGSQPGKETQYF.

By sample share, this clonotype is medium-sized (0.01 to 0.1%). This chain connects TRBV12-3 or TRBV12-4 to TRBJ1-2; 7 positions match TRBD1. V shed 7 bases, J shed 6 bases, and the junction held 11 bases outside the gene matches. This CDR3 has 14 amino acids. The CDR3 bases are TGTGCCAGCACCCTCAGGGGGGGCGCAGATGGCTACACCTTC. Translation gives CASTLRGGADGYTF.

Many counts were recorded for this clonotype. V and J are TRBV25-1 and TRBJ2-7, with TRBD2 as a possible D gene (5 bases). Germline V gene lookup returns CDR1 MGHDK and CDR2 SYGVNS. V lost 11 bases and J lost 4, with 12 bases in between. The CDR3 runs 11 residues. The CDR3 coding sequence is TGTGCCTGCGGGTACGGGTACGAGCAGTACTTC. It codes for CACGYGYEQYF.

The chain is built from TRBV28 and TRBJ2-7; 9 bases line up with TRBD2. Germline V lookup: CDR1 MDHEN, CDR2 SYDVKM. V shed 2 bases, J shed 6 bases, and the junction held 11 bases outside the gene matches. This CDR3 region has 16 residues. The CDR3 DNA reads TGTGCCAGCAGTTTAGTGGCGGGAGGGTCATTTTCCGAGCAGTACTTC. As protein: CASSLVAGGSFSEQYF.

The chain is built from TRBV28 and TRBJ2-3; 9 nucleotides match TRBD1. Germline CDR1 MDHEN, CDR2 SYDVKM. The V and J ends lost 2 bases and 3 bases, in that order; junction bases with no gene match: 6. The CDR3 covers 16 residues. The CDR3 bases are TGTGCCAGCAGTTTAGGACCGGACAGGGGAACAGATACGCAGTATTTT. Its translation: CASSLGPDRGTDTQYF.